Given below is one T cell receptor (beta chain) in context. Its antigen is unknown. This record comes from a study of cytomegalovirus exposure and HLA in healthy donors. Study-wide findings and caveats: Donor immune exposure was known only as CMV serostatus. In a later analysis, an Asian-associated ancestry cluster reportedly showed fewer N-insertions than the approximately 610-donor mean. Cytomegalovirus association was listed for about 180 TCR beta chains.

The PCR had 60 Vbeta and 13 Jbeta primers. Only in-frame clones appear in the TCRdb table, and some are missing; sequencing was by immunoSEQ multiplex PCR. The data show about 140,000 clones, 60% to 80% seen once. V dropped 7 bases and J dropped 4 bases, with 14 bases sitting between them. The germline V gene encodes CDR1 LGHNA and CDR2 YNFKEQ. The CDR3 covers 15 residues. V is TRBV4-2 and J is TRBJ2-6; D gene ambiguous. This TCR was sampled from a male donor in good health and CMV-seronegative. Specimen: PBMCs. The CDR3 DNA sequence: TGTGCCAGCACATCAGGCCTTGAGGGGGCCAACGTCCTGACTTTC. Translation: CASTSGLEGANVLTF.